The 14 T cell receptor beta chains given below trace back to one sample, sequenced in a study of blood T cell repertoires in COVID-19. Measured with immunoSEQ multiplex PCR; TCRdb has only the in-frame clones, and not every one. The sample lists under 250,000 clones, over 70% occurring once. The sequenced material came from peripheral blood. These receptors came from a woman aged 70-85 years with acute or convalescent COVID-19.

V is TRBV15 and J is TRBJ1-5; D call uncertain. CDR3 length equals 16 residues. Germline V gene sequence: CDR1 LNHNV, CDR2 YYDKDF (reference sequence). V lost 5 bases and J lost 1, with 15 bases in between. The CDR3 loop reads CATSPWALGSNQPQHF. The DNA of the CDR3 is TGTGCCACCAGCCCCTGGGCCCTTGGGAGCAATCAGCCCCAGCATTTT.

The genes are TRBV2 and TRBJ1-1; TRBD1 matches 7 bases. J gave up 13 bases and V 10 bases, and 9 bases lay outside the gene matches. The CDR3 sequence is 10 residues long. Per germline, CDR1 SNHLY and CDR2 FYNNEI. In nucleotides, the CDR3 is TGTGCCATCGGGGGACAGTCGGTTTTCTTT. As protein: CAIGGQSVFF.

For the CDR3, the DNA is TGTGCCAGCAGTGCGACAGGGGAGGCCACCCAGTACTTC. This sequence encodes CASSATGEATQYF. The rearrangement links TRBV7-2 to TRBJ2-5, with TRBD1 identical over 8 bases. The length of the CDR3 is 13 residues. CDR1 is SGHTA, CDR2 FQGNSA, per germline. V lost 6 bases, J lost 8 bases, and 8 bases stayed unmatched.

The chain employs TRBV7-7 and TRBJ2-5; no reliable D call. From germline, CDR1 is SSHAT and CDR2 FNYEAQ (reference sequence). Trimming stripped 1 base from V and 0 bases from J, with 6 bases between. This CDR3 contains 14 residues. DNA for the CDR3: TGTGCCAGCAGCTTAGGGGCGTACCAAGAGACCCAGTACTTC. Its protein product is CASSLGAYQETQYF.

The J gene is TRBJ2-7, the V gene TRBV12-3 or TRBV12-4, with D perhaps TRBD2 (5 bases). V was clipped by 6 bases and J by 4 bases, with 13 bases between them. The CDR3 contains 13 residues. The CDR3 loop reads CASSHEGDYEQYF. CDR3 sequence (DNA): TGTGCCAGCAGCCATGAGGGCGATTACGAGCAGTACTTC.

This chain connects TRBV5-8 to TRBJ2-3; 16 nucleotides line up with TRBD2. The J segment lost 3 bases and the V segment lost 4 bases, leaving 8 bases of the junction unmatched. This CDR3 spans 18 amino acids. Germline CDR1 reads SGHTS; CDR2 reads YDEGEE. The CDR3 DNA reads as TGTGCCAGCAGCCCCGGGACTAGCGGGGGGGTTGGAACAGATACGCAGTATTTT. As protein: CASSPGTSGGVGTDTQYF. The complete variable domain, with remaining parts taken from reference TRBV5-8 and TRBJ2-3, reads EAGVTQSPTHLIKTRGQQATLRCSPISGHTSVYWYQQALGLGLQFLLWYDEGEERNRGNFPPRFSGRQFPNYSSELNVNALELEDSALYLCASSPGTSGGVGTDTQYFGPGTRLTVL.

CDR3 residues: CASRGSGGGLQETQYF. The CDR3 DNA sequence: TGTGCCAGCAGAGGTAGCGGGGGGGGCTTACAAGAGACCCAGTACTTC. The V call is TRBV13, the J call TRBJ2-5, with 11 bases fitting TRBD2. The CDR3 totals 16 residues. Germline assignment: CDR1 PRHDT and CDR2 FYEKMQ (reference sequence). Trimming at V came to 6 bases and at J to 2 bases, leaving 8 bases not matched to a gene.

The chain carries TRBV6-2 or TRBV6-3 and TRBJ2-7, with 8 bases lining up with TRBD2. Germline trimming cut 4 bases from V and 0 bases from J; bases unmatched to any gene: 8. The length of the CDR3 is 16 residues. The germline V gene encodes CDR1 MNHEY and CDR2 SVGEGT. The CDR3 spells CASSFGGLAGSYEQYF. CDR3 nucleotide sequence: TGTGCCAGCAGTTTTGGTGGGCTAGCGGGCTCCTACGAGCAGTACTTC.

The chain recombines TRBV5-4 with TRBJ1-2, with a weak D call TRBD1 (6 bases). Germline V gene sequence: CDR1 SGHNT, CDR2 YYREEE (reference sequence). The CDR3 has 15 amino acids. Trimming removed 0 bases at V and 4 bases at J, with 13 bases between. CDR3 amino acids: CASSLETGRGYGYTF. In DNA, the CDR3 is TGTGCCAGCAGCTTGGAGACAGGAAGGGGCTATGGCTACACCTTC.

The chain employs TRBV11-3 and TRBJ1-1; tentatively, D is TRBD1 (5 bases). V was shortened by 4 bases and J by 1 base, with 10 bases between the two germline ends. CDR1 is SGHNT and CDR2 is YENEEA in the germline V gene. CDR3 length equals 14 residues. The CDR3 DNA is TGTGCCAGCAGCTCCAGGGAAACGAACACTGAAGCTTTCTTT. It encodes CASSSRETNTEAFF.

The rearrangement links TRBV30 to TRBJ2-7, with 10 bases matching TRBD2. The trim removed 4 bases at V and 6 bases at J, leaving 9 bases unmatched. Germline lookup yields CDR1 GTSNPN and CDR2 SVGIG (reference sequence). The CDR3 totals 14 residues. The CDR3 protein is CAWTTPAGGSEQYF. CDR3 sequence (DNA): TGTGCCTGGACCACCCCAGCGGGGGGGTCCGAGCAGTACTTC.

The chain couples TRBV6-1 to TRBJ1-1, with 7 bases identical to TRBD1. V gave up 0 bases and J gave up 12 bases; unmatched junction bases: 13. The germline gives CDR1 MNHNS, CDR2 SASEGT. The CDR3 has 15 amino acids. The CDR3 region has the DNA TGTGCCAGCAGTGAAGCAGGCAGGGGGTCGGGGAGACCTTTCTTT. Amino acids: CASSEAGRGSGRPFF.

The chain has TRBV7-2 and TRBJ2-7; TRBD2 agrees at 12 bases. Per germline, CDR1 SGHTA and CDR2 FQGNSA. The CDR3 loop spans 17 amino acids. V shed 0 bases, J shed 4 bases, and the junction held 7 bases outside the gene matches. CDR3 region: CASSLAPPSGGGYEQYF. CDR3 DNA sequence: TGTGCCAGCAGCTTAGCCCCACCTAGCGGGGGGGGATACGAGCAGTACTTC.

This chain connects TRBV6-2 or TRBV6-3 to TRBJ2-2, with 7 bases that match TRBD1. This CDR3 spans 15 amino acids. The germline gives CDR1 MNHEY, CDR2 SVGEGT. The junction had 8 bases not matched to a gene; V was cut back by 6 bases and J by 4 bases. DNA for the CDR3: TGTGCCAGCAGGTACAGGGGTTTGGCCACCGGGGAGCTGTTTTTT. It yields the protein CASRYRGLATGELFF.